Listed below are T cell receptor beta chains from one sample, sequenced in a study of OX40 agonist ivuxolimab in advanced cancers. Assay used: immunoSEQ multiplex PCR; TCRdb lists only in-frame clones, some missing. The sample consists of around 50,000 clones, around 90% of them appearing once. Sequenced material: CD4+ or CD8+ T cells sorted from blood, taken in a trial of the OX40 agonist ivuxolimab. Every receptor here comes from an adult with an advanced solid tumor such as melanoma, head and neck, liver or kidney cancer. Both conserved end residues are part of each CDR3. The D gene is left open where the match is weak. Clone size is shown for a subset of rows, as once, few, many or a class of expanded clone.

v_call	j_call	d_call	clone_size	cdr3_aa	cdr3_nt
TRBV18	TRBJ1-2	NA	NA	CASSPNDGANYGYTF	TGTGCCAGCTCACCGAACGACGGAGCTAACTATGGCTACACCTTC
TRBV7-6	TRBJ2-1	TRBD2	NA	CASSTLAAITDEQFF	TGTGCCAGCAGCACACTAGCGGCTATAACGGATGAGCAGTTCTTC
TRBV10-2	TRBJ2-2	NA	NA	CATRGEPGELFF	TGCGCCACCCGGGGAGAGCCCGGGGAGCTGTTTTTT
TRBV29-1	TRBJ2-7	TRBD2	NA	CSVNSGGAHEQYF	TGCAGCGTTAATAGCGGGGGGGCCCACGAGCAGTACTTC
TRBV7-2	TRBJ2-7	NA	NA	CASSFGVHYEQYF	TGTGCCAGCAGCTTTGGGGTACACTACGAGCAGTACTTC
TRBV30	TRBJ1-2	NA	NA	CAWSVEGHYGYTF	TGTGCCTGGAGTGTAGAGGGACACTATGGCTACACCTTC
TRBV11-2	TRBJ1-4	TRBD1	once	CASSSLTGDEKLFF	TGTGCCAGCAGTTCACTGACAGGGGATGAAAAACTGTTTTTT
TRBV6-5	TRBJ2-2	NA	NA	CASSYSISDTGELFF	TGTGCCAGCAGTTACTCGATTTCTGACACCGGGGAGCTGTTTTTT
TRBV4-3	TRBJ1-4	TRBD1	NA	CASSQDGTGGREKLFF	TGCGCCAGCAGCCAAGACGGGACAGGGGGAAGGGAAAAACTGTTTTTT
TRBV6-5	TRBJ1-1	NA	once	CASSSPRDGNTEAFF	TGTGCCAGCAGTTCCCCTCGGGACGGGAACACTGAAGCTTTCTTT
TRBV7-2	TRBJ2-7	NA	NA	CASSLPSSYEQYF	TGTGCCAGCAGCCTACCCTCTAGCTACGAGCAGTACTTC
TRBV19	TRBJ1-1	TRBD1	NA	CASSIQGASEAFF	TGTGCCAGTAGTATCCAGGGGGCATCTGAAGCTTTCTTT